This is a list of T cell receptor beta chains from one sample in a study of T cell responses to AZD1222 COVID-19 vaccine. Assay used: immunoSEQ multiplex PCR; TCRdb lists only in-frame clones, some missing. The sample includes about 77,000 clones, roughly nine tenths seen only once; the top ten take roughly 4.5%. Sequenced material: peripheral blood, taken 28 days after the second AZD1222 dose. The receptors were gathered from an adult who received the AZD1222 COVID-19 vaccine. Both conserved end residues are part of each CDR3. Each record gives: V gene, D gene, J gene, CDR3 DNA, CDR3 protein. A D gene is named only where the DNA matches it firmly.

v_gene: TRBV18
d_gene: .
j_gene: TRBJ2-3
CDR3nt: TGTGCCAGCTCCCCCGGGACTAGCACAGATACGCAGTATTTT
CDR3aa: CASSPGTSTDTQYF

v_gene: TRBV5-4
d_gene: .
j_gene: TRBJ1-1
CDR3nt: TGTGCCAGCAGCTTGGACATATGGGGGACTGAAGCTTTCTTT
CDR3aa: CASSLDIWGTEAFF

v_gene: TRBV5-1
d_gene: TRBD1
j_gene: TRBJ2-1
CDR3nt: TGCGCCAGCAGCCGCGAACCTCCCGGGACAGGGTTTAATGAGCAGTTCTTC
CDR3aa: CASSREPPGTGFNEQFF

v_gene: TRBV7-9
d_gene: .
j_gene: TRBJ1-1
CDR3nt: TGTGCCAGCAGCTACTCCGGGACAGAAGCTTTCTTT
CDR3aa: CASSYSGTEAFF

v_gene: TRBV11-2
d_gene: .
j_gene: TRBJ2-7
CDR3nt: TGTGCCAGCAGCTTAGACCCACGGGGAACCTACGAGCAGTACTTC
CDR3aa: CASSLDPRGTYEQYF

v_gene: TRBV5-6
d_gene: .
j_gene: TRBJ1-1
CDR3nt: TGTGCCAGCAGCTTGGGGGGTTCGGCTTTCTTT
CDR3aa: CASSLGGSAFF

v_gene: TRBV5-5
d_gene: TRBD1
j_gene: TRBJ1-3
CDR3nt: TGTGCCAGCAGTTCCACAGGGGGGACTGGAAACACCATATATTTT
CDR3aa: CASSSTGGTGNTIYF

v_gene: TRBV15
d_gene: .
j_gene: TRBJ1-3
CDR3nt: TGTGCCACCAGCAGAACAGGGCCTCCCAGTGGGGGAAACACCATATATTTT
CDR3aa: CATSRTGPPSGGNTIYF

v_gene: TRBV20-1
d_gene: TRBD1
j_gene: TRBJ1-5
CDR3nt: TGCAGTGCTAGTGGGGCAGGGGGCCGTAGCAATCAGCCCCAGCATTTT
CDR3aa: CSASGAGGRSNQPQHF

v_gene: TRBV27
d_gene: TRBD2
j_gene: TRBJ2-1
CDR3nt: TGTGCCAGCAGTACAACTAGCGGAGAAAGCTCCTACAATGAGCAGTTCTTC
CDR3aa: CASSTTSGESSYNEQFF